Below are 2 T cell receptor beta chains sequenced from a single sample in a study of memory CD8 T cells in hepatitis C reinfection. Described time point: peak reinfection, 3 to 8 weeks after reinfection detection. TCR sequencing was done directly ex vivo on sorted cells, without expansion in vitro. The protocol was immunoSEQ multiplex PCR, while the TCRdb copy is restricted to in-frame clones and leaves out a portion. The data contain more than 35,000 clones, roughly 88% of them singletons. The sample was naive CD8+ T cells sorted from blood. The receptors come from a man aged 18 to 30 with hepatitis C virus infection.

The J gene is TRBJ2-4, the V gene TRBV6-5; D perhaps matches TRBD2 (6 bases). With 2 bases removed from V and 0 bases from J, the gap between germline ends came to 8 bases. The CDR3 loop spans 15 amino acids. Germline lookup yields CDR1 MNHEY and CDR2 SVGAGI. The CDR3 loop reads CASSYVGGAKNIQYF. The CDR3 DNA reads TGTGCCAGCAGTTACGTGGGGGGAGCCAAAAACATTCAGTACTTC.

This chain joins TRBV28 and TRBJ1-4; D gene ambiguous. Germline V gene sequence: CDR1 MDHEN, CDR2 SYDVKM. The CDR3 extends over 14 amino acids. Trimming removed 7 bases from V and 0 bases from J, with 9 bases in between. CDR3 amino acids: CASTIRTTNEKLFF. In nucleotides, the CDR3 is TGTGCCAGCACCATCAGAACAACTAATGAAAAACTGTTTTTT.